These 30 T cell receptor beta chains originate from one sample sequenced in a study of blood T cells in healthy people across ages. It was with a sample-barcoded 5' primer and a J-beta primer mix that a second PCR of about 6 to 11 cycles was run. In TCRdb, the 5' RACE reads were re-called with MiXCR into one record per CDR3 protein. The sample includes 600,000 to 850,000 distinct CDR3 sequences, roughly two fifths seen only once; the top ten take 20% to 25%. Sequenced sample: blood. All receptors derive from a woman aged 55-70 years in good health.

The gene calls are TRBV20-1 and TRBJ2-3; 8 positions agree with TRBD1. After removal of 4 bases from V and 2 bases from J, the junction contained 14 bases not matched to a gene. The germline V gene encodes CDR1 DFQATT and CDR2 SNEGSKA (reference sequence). There are 17 residues in the CDR3. CDR3 nucleotide sequence: TGCAGTGCTACATACTACGCTCCGGGACAGGCCACAGATACGCAGTATTTT. Its translation is CSATYYAPGQATDTQYF.

This clonotype was recorded many times. The chain employs TRBV6-1 and TRBJ2-7; D gene ambiguous. Germline V lookup: CDR1 MNHNS, CDR2 SASEGT. CDR3 length equals 10 residues. V lost 6 bases and J lost 9, with 9 bases in between. The CDR3 loop reads CASRGSVQYF. The DNA for the CDR3 is TGTGCCAGCAGGGGATCCGTGCAGTACTTC.

The chain recombines TRBV27 with TRBJ2-1; no clear D. Germline V gene lookup returns CDR1 MNHEY and CDR2 SMNVEV (reference sequence). This CDR3 spans 15 amino acids. Trimming shortened V by 7 bases and J by 7 bases, and 20 bases separated the two germline ends. For the CDR3, the DNA is TGTGCCAGCAAAGCTCGCCGCTTGCCGAGGAATGAGCAGTTCTTC. Its translation: CASKARRLPRNEQFF.

CDR3 in DNA: TGTGCCGGCCTGTACAGGGGGAGCTCCTACAATGAGCAGTTCTTC. It yields the protein CAGLYRGSSYNEQFF. The chain couples TRBV6-6 to TRBJ2-1, with 8 nucleotides matching TRBD1. The germline V gene has CDR1 MNHNY and CDR2 SVGAGI (reference sequence). The junction had 9 bases not matched to a gene; V was cut back by 11 bases and J by 0 bases. The CDR3 has 15 amino acids.

The chain employs TRBV20-1 and TRBJ2-5; TRBD2 is a possible D gene (5 bases). In germline, CDR1 is DFQATT, CDR2 SNEGSKA (reference sequence). This CDR3 is 11 amino acids long. With 6 bases removed from V and 5 bases from J, the gap between germline ends came to 10 bases. For the CDR3, the DNA is TGCAGTGCCAAGATAGCGGAGACCCAGTACTTC. Its translation is CSAKIAETQYF.

This chain uses TRBV2 with TRBJ1-5, with D unresolved. Trimming cost V 8 bases and J 0 bases, with 11 bases left between them. The CDR3 is made up of 14 amino acids. CDR1 is SNHLY and CDR2 is FYNNEI in the germline V gene. In DNA form, the CDR3 reads TGTGCCAGCTCCATGGTGGGTAGCAATCAGCCCCAGCATTTT. Its translation: CASSMVGSNQPQHF.

This clonotype was recorded a few times. The chain uses TRBV20-1 and TRBJ2-1; 8 nucleotides line up with TRBD2. The V gene end was trimmed by 1 base and the J gene end by 1 base; junction bases not matched to a gene: 3. Germline lookup yields CDR1 DFQATT and CDR2 SNEGSKA (reference sequence). The CDR3 runs 15 residues. This CDR3 is CSARAGTRSYNEQFF. DNA of the CDR3: TGCAGTGCTAGAGCCGGGACTAGGTCCTACAATGAGCAGTTCTTC.

The chain combines TRBV9 with TRBJ2-5, with 13 bases fitting TRBD2. V shed 3 bases, J shed 4 bases, and the junction held 6 bases outside the gene matches. Germline CDR1 SGDLS, CDR2 YYNGEE. The CDR3 runs 16 residues. The CDR3 sequence is CASSAVGLAGVETQYF. CDR3 DNA: TGTGCCAGCAGCGCTGTCGGACTAGCGGGAGTAGAGACCCAGTACTTC.

This clonotype was counted ten times or more. This chain uses TRBV7-2 with TRBJ2-7, with 10 positions matching TRBD2. The V gene end was trimmed by 5 bases and the J gene end by 4 bases; junction bases not matched to a gene: 2. The CDR3 sequence is 13 residues long. In germline, CDR1 is SGHTA, CDR2 FQGNSA. The DNA of the CDR3 is TGTGCCAGCAGCCCTAGCGGGGGATACGAGCAGTACTTC. It translates to CASSPSGGYEQYF.

In this sample, this clonotype turned up a few times. The J gene is TRBJ2-3, the V gene TRBV12-3 or TRBV12-4; TRBD2 matches at 7 bases. There are 15 residues in the CDR3. J was trimmed by 9 bases and V by 7 bases; bases with no gene match: 16. The CDR3 reads CASTAVDGTGGTQYF. The CDR3 DNA sequence: TGTGCCAGCACCGCCGTTGACGGGACGGGAGGCACGCAGTATTTT.

This clonotype was counted a few times. V is TRBV2 and J is TRBJ2-1, with 7 bases identical to TRBD1. Per germline, CDR1 SNHLY and CDR2 FYNNEI. The CDR3 has 15 residues. V dropped 7 bases and J dropped 4; count of bases not matched to a gene: 10. CDR3 DNA sequence: TGTGCCAGCATCCCTTCGGGGACAGAGTACAATGAGCAGTTCTTC. It codes for CASIPSGTEYNEQFF.

The rearrangement links TRBV3-1 to TRBJ2-2; D might be TRBD1 (5 bases). CDR3 size: 15 residues. Trimming removed 0 bases from V and 5 bases from J, with 10 bases in between. Germline-derived CDR1 and CDR2 are LGHDT and YNNKEL (reference sequence). The DNA of the CDR3 is TGTGCCAGCAGCCAAGAAGGGGTGGGAACCGGGGAGCTGTTTTTT. Its protein product is CASSQEGVGTGELFF.

This clonotype was seen more than once but under ten times. V and J are TRBV7-9 and TRBJ1-6; 8 nucleotides line up with TRBD1. Germline-derived CDR1 and CDR2 are SEHNR and FQNEAQ (reference sequence). The CDR3 extends over 15 amino acids. V was pared by 5 bases and J by 9 bases, with 9 bases of the junction left unmatched. The CDR3 bases are TGTGCCAGCAGCCTATCAGGGGGCGTTGGTTCACCCCTCCACTTT. Its protein product is CASSLSGGVGSPLHF.

V usage is TRBV7-2 and J usage is TRBJ2-5, with 8 bases matching TRBD2. V lost 3 bases to trimming and J lost 4 bases; unmatched junction nucleotides: 7. CDR1 is SGHTA, CDR2 FQGNSA, per germline. CDR3 length: 15 residues. CDR3 loop: CASSFVGRVGETQYF. The CDR3, as DNA: TGTGCCAGCAGCTTTGTCGGGAGGGTTGGAGAGACCCAGTACTTC. The variable domain in full, completed from reference TRBV7-2 and TRBJ2-5, reads GAGVSQSPSNKVTEKGKDVELRCDPISGHTALYWYRQSLGQGLEFLIYFQGNSAPDKSGLPSDRFSAERTGGSVSTLTIQRTQQEDSAVYLCASSFVGRVGETQYFGPGTRLLVL.

This clonotype has at least ten counts. This chain connects TRBV20-1 to TRBJ2-4; D not certain. Germline values: CDR1 DFQATT, CDR2 SNEGSKA (reference sequence). V lost 5 bases, J lost 7 bases, and 12 bases lay in between. The length of the CDR3 is 12 residues. In DNA, the CDR3 is TGCAGTGCTCGAAGCGTCGGGAACATTCAGTACTTC. Translating gives CSARSVGNIQYF.

This clonotype was detected only a few times. J is TRBJ1-4 and V is TRBV18; the D is unclear. The CDR3 covers 15 residues. The germline V gene encodes CDR1 KGHSH and CDR2 LQKENI. The V end lost 1 base, the J end lost 1 base, and 7 bases lay between the germline ends. CDR3 coding DNA: TGTGCCAGCTCACCACAGGGTGGAACTAATGAAAAACTGTTTTTT. This encodes CASSPQGGTNEKLFF.

This clonotype came up a few times. The chain employs TRBV12-3 or TRBV12-4 and TRBJ2-1; TRBD1 agrees at 9 bases. V trimming: 6 bases; J trimming: 3 bases; junction bases outside the gene matches: 6. This CDR3 region has 15 residues. CDR3 residues: CASRRGQGDYNEQFF. DNA of the CDR3: TGTGCCAGCAGGAGGGGACAGGGAGACTACAATGAGCAGTTCTTC.

The table lists this clonotype with a few counts. V gene TRBV12-3 or TRBV12-4 combines with J gene TRBJ2-2; 7 nucleotides align to TRBD1. The CDR3 covers 16 residues. J was trimmed by 6 bases and V by 1 base; bases with no gene match: 8. The CDR3 spells CASSLDPGGRAGELFF. CDR3 DNA sequence: TGTGCCAGCAGTTTAGATCCAGGGGGAAGGGCCGGGGAGCTGTTTTTT.

This clonotype appeared a few times. The chain employs TRBV20-1 and TRBJ1-5; D is perhaps TRBD1 (6 bases). This CDR3 is 13 amino acids long. The germline CDR1 and CDR2 sequences are DFQATT and SNEGSKA (reference sequence). V shed 2 bases and J shed 3 bases, with 8 bases lying between them. In DNA form, the CDR3 reads TGCAGTGCTAGACAGGGGCCCAATCAGCCCCAGCATTTT. Translation gives CSARQGPNQPQHF.

This clonotype was picked up a small number of times. The chain recombines TRBV7-9 with TRBJ2-3; D call uncertain. Germline CDR1 is SEHNR and CDR2 is FQNEAQ (reference sequence). Trimming pared 1 base from V and 4 bases from J, leaving 6 bases between. The CDR3 is 13 residues long. CDR3 bases: TGTGCCAGCAGCTTAGGGGATCCAGATACGCAGTATTTT. It codes for CASSLGDPDTQYF.

The rearrangement links TRBV7-3 to TRBJ2-1; 8 bases are a match to TRBD1. This CDR3 has 15 residues. Germline V gives CDR1 SGHTA, CDR2 FQGTGA. V lost 5 bases and J lost 8; bases outside the gene matches: 11. The CDR3 sequence is CASSPGGSSNDEQFF. Written as DNA, the CDR3 is TGTGCCAGCAGCCCAGGGGGCTCATCAAACGATGAGCAGTTCTTC. The complete variable domain, with remaining parts taken from reference TRBV7-3 and TRBJ2-1, reads GAGVSQTPSNKVTEKGKYVELRCDPISGHTALYWYRQSLGQGPEFLIYFQGTGAADDSGLPNDRFFAVRPEGSVSTLKIQRTERGDSAVYLCASSPGGSSNDEQFFGPGTRLTVL.

This chain uses TRBV12-3 or TRBV12-4 with TRBJ2-1; no clear D gene. This CDR3 spans 16 amino acids. V dropped 0 bases and J dropped 8 bases, with 17 bases sitting between them. DNA of the CDR3: TGTGCCAGCAGTTTAGCGCTTAGGATAGAAGAACATGAGCAGTTCTTC. Protein sequence: CASSLALRIEEHEQFF.

The chain is built from TRBV27 and TRBJ2-1, with a possible D match to TRBD2 (6 bases). With 7 bases removed from V and 0 bases from J, the gap between germline ends came to 16 bases. This CDR3 is built from 16 residues. Germline assignment: CDR1 MNHEY and CDR2 SMNVEV (reference sequence). Written as DNA, the CDR3 is TGTGCCAGCACTAAGTATGGGGGGAGCTCCTACAATGAGCAGTTCTTC. This encodes CASTKYGGSSYNEQFF.

This clonotype has only a few counts. The J gene is TRBJ1-4, the V gene TRBV6-2 or TRBV6-3, with a weak D call TRBD1 (6 bases). Germline V lookup: CDR1 MNHEY, CDR2 SVGEGT. The CDR3 contains 11 residues. V was pared by 10 bases and J by 8 bases, with 11 bases between. This CDR3 is CATARGEKLFF. The CDR3, as DNA: TGTGCCACCGCGAGGGGGGAAAAACTGTTTTTT.

This chain's CDR3 is CASNAPDRGYGYTF. The CDR3 DNA is TGCGCCAGCAACGCCCCGGACAGAGGCTATGGCTACACCTTC. This chain joins TRBV10-2 and TRBJ1-2, with D perhaps matching TRBD1 (6 bases). The CDR3 covers 14 residues. V was shortened by 7 bases and J by 4 bases, with 16 bases between the two germline ends. CDR1 is WSHSY, CDR2 SAAADI, per germline.

The chain joins TRBV5-1 to TRBJ2-7, with D possibly matching TRBD2 (7 bases). The CDR3 totals 16 residues. V was cut by 3 bases and J by 9 bases, with 25 bases left in between. Germline CDR1 SGHRS, CDR2 YFSETQ. This CDR3 is CASSYNQGGAPVGQYF. The CDR3 region has the DNA TGCGCCAGCAGCTACAATCAAGGGGGGGCGCCGGTAGGGCAGTACTTC.

This clonotype was counted a few times. The chain has TRBV6-8 and TRBJ2-7; tentatively, D is TRBD2 (5 bases). Germline CDR1 MNHGY, CDR2 SAAAGT. V was pared by 6 bases and J by 5 bases, with 11 bases between. This CDR3 has 12 amino acids. The CDR3 spells CASRPGVHEQYF. The CDR3 DNA is TGTGCCAGCAGACCCGGGGTACACGAGCAGTACTTC.

The table lists this clonotype with a count of one. The chain joins TRBV7-9 to TRBJ1-2, with a tentative D call TRBD1 (6 bases). CDR3 length: 18 residues. The germline V gene encodes CDR1 SEHNR and CDR2 FQNEAQ (reference sequence). The V end lost 4 bases, the J end lost 1 base, and 22 bases lay between the germline ends. This CDR3 is CASSSRRGGHLDNYGYTF. The CDR3, as DNA: TGTGCCAGCAGCTCAAGGAGAGGGGGACACCTGGATAACTATGGCTACACCTTC.

The chain joins TRBV9 to TRBJ2-3; 12 nucleotides line up with TRBD2. This CDR3 has 17 amino acids. Germline loops: CDR1 SGDLS, CDR2 YYNGEE. V was clipped by 3 bases and J by 3 bases; unmatched bases: 8. The CDR3 bases are TGTGCCAGCAGCGCTAGCGGGGGGGCCTCGTCGACAGATACGCAGTATTTT. This codes for CASSASGGASSTDTQYF.

This clonotype came up many times. V usage is TRBV11-2 and J usage is TRBJ2-7, with 7 bases fitting TRBD2. Germline CDR1 reads SGHAT; CDR2 reads FQNNGV. The J segment lost 0 bases and the V segment lost 1 base, leaving 3 bases of the junction unmatched. The CDR3 is 15 residues long. CDR3 region: CASSLAGGSSYEQYF. The CDR3 nucleotides are TGTGCCAGCAGCTTAGCCGGGGGGAGCTCCTACGAGCAGTACTTC.